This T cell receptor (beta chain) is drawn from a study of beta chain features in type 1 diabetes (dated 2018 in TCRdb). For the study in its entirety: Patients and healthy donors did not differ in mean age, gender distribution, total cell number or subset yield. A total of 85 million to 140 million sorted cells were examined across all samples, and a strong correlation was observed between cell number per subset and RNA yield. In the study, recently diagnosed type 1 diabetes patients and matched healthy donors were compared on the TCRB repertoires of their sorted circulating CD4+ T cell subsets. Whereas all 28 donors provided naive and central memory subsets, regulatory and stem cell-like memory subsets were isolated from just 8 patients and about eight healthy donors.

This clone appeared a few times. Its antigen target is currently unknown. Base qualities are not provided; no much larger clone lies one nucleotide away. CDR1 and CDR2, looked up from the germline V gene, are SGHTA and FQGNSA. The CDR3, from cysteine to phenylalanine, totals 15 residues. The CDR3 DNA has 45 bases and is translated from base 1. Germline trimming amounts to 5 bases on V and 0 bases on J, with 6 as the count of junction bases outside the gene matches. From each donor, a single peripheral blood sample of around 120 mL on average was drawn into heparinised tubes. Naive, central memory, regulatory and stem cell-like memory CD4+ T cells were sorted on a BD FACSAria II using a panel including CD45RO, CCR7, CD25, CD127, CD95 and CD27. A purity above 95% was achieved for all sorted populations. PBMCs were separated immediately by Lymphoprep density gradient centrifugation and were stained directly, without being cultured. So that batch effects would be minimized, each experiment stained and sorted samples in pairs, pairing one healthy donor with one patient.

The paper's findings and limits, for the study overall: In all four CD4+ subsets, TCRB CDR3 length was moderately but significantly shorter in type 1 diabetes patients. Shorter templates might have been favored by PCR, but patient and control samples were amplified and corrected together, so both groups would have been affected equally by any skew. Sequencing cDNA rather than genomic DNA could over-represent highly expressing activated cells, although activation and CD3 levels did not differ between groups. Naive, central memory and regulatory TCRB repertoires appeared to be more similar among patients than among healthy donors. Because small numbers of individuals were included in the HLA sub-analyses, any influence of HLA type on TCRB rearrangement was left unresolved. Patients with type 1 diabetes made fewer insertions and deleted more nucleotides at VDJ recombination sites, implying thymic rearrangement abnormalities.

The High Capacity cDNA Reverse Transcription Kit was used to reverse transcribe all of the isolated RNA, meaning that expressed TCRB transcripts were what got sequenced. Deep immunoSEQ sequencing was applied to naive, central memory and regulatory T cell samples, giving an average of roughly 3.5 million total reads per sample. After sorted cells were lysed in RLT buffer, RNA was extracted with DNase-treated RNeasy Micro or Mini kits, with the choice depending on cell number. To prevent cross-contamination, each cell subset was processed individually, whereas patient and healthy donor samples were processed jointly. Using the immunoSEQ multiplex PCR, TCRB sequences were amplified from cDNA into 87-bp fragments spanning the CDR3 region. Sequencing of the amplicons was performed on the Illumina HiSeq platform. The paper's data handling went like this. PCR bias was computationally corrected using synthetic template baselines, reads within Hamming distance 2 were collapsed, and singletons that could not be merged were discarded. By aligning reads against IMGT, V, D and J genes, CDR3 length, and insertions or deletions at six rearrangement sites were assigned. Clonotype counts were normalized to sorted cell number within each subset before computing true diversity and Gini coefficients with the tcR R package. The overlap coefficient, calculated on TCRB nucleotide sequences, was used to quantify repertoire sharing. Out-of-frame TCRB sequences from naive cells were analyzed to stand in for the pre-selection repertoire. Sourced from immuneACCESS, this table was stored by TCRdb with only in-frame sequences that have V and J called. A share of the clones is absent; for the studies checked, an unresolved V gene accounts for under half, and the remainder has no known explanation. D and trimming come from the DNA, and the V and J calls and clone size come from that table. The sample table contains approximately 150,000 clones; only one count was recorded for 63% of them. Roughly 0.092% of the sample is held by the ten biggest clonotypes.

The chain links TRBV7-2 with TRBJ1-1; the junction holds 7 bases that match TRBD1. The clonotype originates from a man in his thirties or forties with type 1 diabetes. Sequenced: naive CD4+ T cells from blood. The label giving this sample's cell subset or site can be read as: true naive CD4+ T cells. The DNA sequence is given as TGTGCCAGCAGCGCACAGGGACAGTTGAACACTGAAGCTTTCTTT. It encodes CASSAQGQLNTEAFF.